The sequence of this T cell receptor beta chain was determined in a study of shared clonotypes between healthy human individuals. Trimming at V came to 9 bases and at J to 1 base, leaving 1 base not matched to a gene. Germline V gene data show CDR1 as LNHDA and CDR2 as SQIVND (reference sequence). The CDR3 is 13 residues long. Using about 0.2 ug DNA, some 30,000 T cell genomes, the sorted-subset replicate PCRs were run. The method was immunoSEQ multiplex PCR; TCRdb's version includes in-frame clones alone and lacks a portion of them. The sample contains roughly 680,000 clones, approximately 72% of which appear only once.

The chain links TRBV19 to TRBJ2-7; 12 positions agree with TRBD2. Source material: memory CD4+ T cells sorted from blood. Subset meaning: CD45RA-negative fraction. This TCR was recovered from a woman under 40 in good health. The CDR3 loop is CASGLAGSYEQYF. The CDR3, as DNA: TGTGCCAGCGGACTAGCGGGGTCCTACGAGCAGTACTTC.